Below, one T cell receptor (beta chain) is given with its context. The antigen this receptor binds is unknown. The sample holds no much larger clone one base away, and base qualities are not on file. According to the germline V gene (reference sequence), CDR1 reads GTSNPN and CDR2 reads SVGIG. The CDR3 starts with the cysteine, ends with the phenylalanine, and has 13 residues. Just the 39-base CDR3 DNA is kept, in frame starting at base 1. The junction shows trimming of 7 bases on V and 2 bases on J, plus 14 bases between the germline ends. The sample's treatment or condition, from its label and the paper: around 19 received Ad26.COV2.S at low or high dose, single or two shots; roughly five received placebo; per-sample allocation not given. Repertoires of vaccine and placebo recipients were sequenced from samples collected on day 63 after the first injection. Cohort 1b enrolled fewer than 30 adults aged 18-55 years at a single site in Boston, USA, between 29 July and 7 August 2020. Ad26.COV2.S consisted of a replication-incompetent adenovirus type 26 vector by which a prefusion-stabilized SARS-CoV-2 spike protein from the original Wuhan strain was expressed.

TCRbeta CDR3 regions were sequenced with the immunoSEQ Assay. After extraction, genomic DNA underwent amplification by bias-controlled multiplex PCR, followed by high-throughput sequencing. The authors processed their data as follows. To quantify the absolute abundance of every unique TCRbeta CDR3 region, sequences were collapsed and filtered. T cell fraction was estimated by normalizing TCRbeta template counts to usable DNA, which was measured by amplifying reference genes present in all nucleated cells. Repertoire TCRs were annotated as SARS-CoV-2-specific by exact matching of V gene, CDR3 amino acid sequence and J gene to a known reactive TCR set. The reference SARS-CoV-2 TCR set was obtained from MIRA and was filtered for enrichment in COVID-19-positive ImmuneCODE repertoires, whereby public or cross-reactive TCRs were removed. Based on the MIRA antigens, annotated TCRs were further analysed at the level of specific ORF or position within ORF. Breadth was defined as annotated unique rearrangements over total unique productive rearrangements; depth was the summed frequency of those rearrangements. Two-sided Wilcoxon rank-sum tests were applied when comparing TCR breadth between groups. Drawn from immuneACCESS, this table holds only the in-frame rearrangements with V and J called that TCRdb kept. Clones are partly lost; checked studies trace under half to an unresolved V gene and leave the rest unexplained. V and J calls and clone size are given by that table; D and trimming were obtained from the DNA. This sample is represented by about 400,000 clones; roughly 90% of them were singletons. The ten biggest clones cover around 3.6% of the sample.

The data are from a study of Ad26.COV2.S vaccination and SARS-CoV-2 variants (dated by TCRdb to the early 2020s). Broadly, across the study: Donors in the vaccine arm were drawn from COV1001, a phase I-IIa trial of Ad26.COV2.S in healthy adults that was multicentre, randomized, double-blind and placebo-controlled. Ad26.COV2.S was administered intramuscularly at a dose of 5x10^10 or 1x10^11 viral particles, either as one shot or as two shots given 56 days apart. Trial participants were randomized into five groups of five: low-dose or high-dose Ad26.COV2.S given once or twice, or placebo on both occasions. The TCR-sequenced set comprised around 30 samples: around 20 Ad26.COV2.S vaccine recipients, 5 placebo recipients and 8 SARS-CoV-2 convalescent individuals. Throughout the experiments and outcome assessment, investigators stayed blinded to trial group allocation. The specificity and breadth of SARS-CoV-2-reactive T cell receptors after Ad26.COV2.S vaccination were assessed by TCRbeta repertoire sequencing. General findings and caveats noted by the study authors: After vaccination, substantial breadth of spike-specific CD8+ and CD4+ T cell responses was reported. The study was not powered to compare responses between vaccine doses or regimens. Vaccine and placebo recipients had comparable non-spike TCR breadth, which fits with the vaccine containing only spike. The authors noted that the TCR breadth and depth analyses may have underestimated total T cell responses. Higher spike-specific TCR breadth was observed in Ad26.COV2.S recipients than in placebo recipients (P = 0.0014).

Source: peripheral blood, taken in a trial of Ad26.COV2.S vaccine versus placebo. The receptor comes from a person between 18 and 60 years old who received the Ad26.COV2.S COVID-19 vaccine or a placebo. The rearranged segments are TRBV30 and TRBJ1-2, with the D gene call left open. This receptor has the CDR3 CAFMTAANYGYTF. DNA sequence: TGTGCCTTCATGACGGCCGCCAACTATGGCTACACCTTC.